The sequence of this T cell receptor beta chain was determined in a study of long-term antiretroviral therapy in people with HIV. The CDR3 covers 14 residues. Between the trimmed V and J ends, which lost 7 bases and 6 bases, there was a span of 13 bases. In germline, CDR1 is MNHEY, CDR2 SVGAGI. Study findings and constraints: Post-ART samples showed increased diversity that remained below transplant donor control levels.

Each donor provided at least one pre-ART PBMC sample and at least two post-ART PBMC samples. Only United States sites treated participants with HIV. Investigators performed immunoSEQ version v3.0 at survey level. The repertoire was sequenced with immunoSEQ multiplex PCR; TCRdb's copy has only in-frame clones and lacks some. This sample has some 40,000 clones, with roughly 93% found just once. As to this clone: Its target is not known.

The starting material was unsorted PBMCs, obtained around 9.2 years after starting antiretroviral therapy. The source of this sequence is a man under 40 with HIV. The chain carries TRBV6-5 and TRBJ1-6; tentative D call: TRBD1 (6 bases). In nucleotides, the CDR3 is TGTGCCAGCAATAATGTCAGGGGTAATTCACCCCTCCACTTT. Protein product: CASNNVRGNSPLHF.